This T cell receptor (beta chain) was retrieved from a study of T-cell memory formation after mild COVID-19 (dated by TCRdb to the early 2020s). A note on the overall study: TCR sequence clusters from the two donors were found to be largely donor specific. T-cell clones expanding and contracting after mild COVID-19 in two donors were tracked by longitudinal TCRalpha and TCRbeta repertoire sequencing. Two young, previously healthy adult volunteers, one female and one male, were included in the cohort.

Many counts were recorded for this clonotype. The target of this receptor is not known. Base qualities were left out, and no much larger clone turns up one base away. Beyond this particular receptor, the publication reports: Contracting CD4+ clones turned up mainly in the CM and EM memory subsets, whereas EMRA was where CD8+ clones were enriched. Some responding clones were detected in pre-infection memory, suggesting pre-existing cross-reactive memory T cells joined the SARS-CoV-2 response. The second-wave clones that peaked on day 37 were not confirmed to be SARS-CoV-2 specific. Only two mild cases were covered in the study, and larger cohorts including severe cases with pre-infection samples were considered necessary. Balanced CD4/CD8 phenotypes were observed for clones contracting from day 15 to 85, whereas a bias towards CD4+ was observed for a second wave of clones expanding from day 15 to 37.

Sequencer: Illumina NovaSeq 6000. TCRalpha and TCRbeta cDNA libraries were built by 5'RACE with constant-segment primers, adding sample barcodes and unique molecular identifiers. Trizol reagent was used to extract RNA from every sample. Library amplification was performed in two PCR steps, and a second sample barcode and Illumina TruSeq adapters were introduced in the second step. Sequencing of libraries was performed on an Illumina NovaSeq with 2 x 150 bp paired-end reads. Under the source paper's analysis protocol: With migec v1.2.7, reads were demultiplexed and then collapsed into UMI-guided consensus sequences. Using mixcr v2.1.11, UMI consensuses were aligned to TRA and TRB V and J templates and then assembled into clonotypes. A clonotype was counted as expanded or contracted only if both edgeR and NoisET called the change significant, with noise models trained on biological replicates. For edgeR calls, the cutoffs were a false discovery rate-adjusted p below 0.01 and a log2 fold-change threshold of 1. As an exploratory analysis of dynamics, max-normalized trajectories of the 1000 most abundant clonotypes were examined by PCA with hierarchical clustering. The CD4 or CD8 phenotype of responding clones was assigned using the separately sequenced CD4+ and CD8+ repertoires. TCRdb reanalyzed the raw reads on its own, using fastp at Q25 for trimming and MiXCR for clone calling, and kept in-frame beta chains. One record per CDR3 amino acid sequence lists the most common genes and DNA. In this record, the V and J calls reflect TCRdb's handling and not the investigators' own analysis. This sample has around 450,000 distinct CDR3 sequences in its table, and around 18% of those were observed once. Clones ranked in the top ten supply approximately 8.4% of the sample.

Ficoll-Paque density gradient centrifugation was the method used to isolate PBMCs. Sequencing was performed on PBMCs or a T cell subset sorted from them (not recorded which). This clonotype was obtained from an adult woman who had mild COVID-19 (a few samples of this study predate the infection). The sample titles of this study are shuffled in the database, so cell type and time point are left out; the donor was told from shared clones.

The CDR3 region has the sequence CSAPNPEDTEAFF. The sequenced DNA is TGCAGTGCTCCAAACCCCGAGGACACTGAAGCTTTCTTT. The V gene is TRBV20-1 and the J gene is TRBJ1-1, with no reliable assignment of the D segment. Its CDR3 holds 13 amino acids, cysteine through phenylalanine. Of all the DNA, just the CDR3 is kept, 39 bases in frame from base 1. The V and J ends are trimmed by 5 bases and 3 bases, leaving 13 bases between them. CDR1 and CDR2 are drawn from the germline V gene (reference sequence): DFQATT, SNEGSKA.